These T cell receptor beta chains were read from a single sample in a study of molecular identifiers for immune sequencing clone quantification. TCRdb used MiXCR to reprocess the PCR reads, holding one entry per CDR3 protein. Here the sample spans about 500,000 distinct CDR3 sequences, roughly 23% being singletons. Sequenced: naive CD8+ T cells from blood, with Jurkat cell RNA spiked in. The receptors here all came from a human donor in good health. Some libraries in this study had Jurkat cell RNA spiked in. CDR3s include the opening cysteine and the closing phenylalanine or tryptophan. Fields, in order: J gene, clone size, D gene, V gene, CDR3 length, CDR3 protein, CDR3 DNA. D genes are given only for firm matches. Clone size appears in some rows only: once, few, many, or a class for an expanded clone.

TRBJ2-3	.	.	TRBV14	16	CASSQDWEWGTDTQCF	TGTGCCAGCAGCCAGGATTGGGAGTGGGGCACAGATACGCAGTGTTTT
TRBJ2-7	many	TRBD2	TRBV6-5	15	CASSEGSGSRYEQYF	TGTGCCAGCAGCGAGGGTAGCGGGAGTAGGTACGAGCAGTACTTC
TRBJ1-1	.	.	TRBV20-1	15	CSARDWSSENTEAFF	TGCAGTGCTAGAGATTGGTCCTCGGAGAACACTGAAGCTTTCTTT
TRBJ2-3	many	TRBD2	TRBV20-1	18	CSATDTSANGLKLDTQYF	TGCAGTGCCACAGACACTAGCGCGAACGGATTAAAATTAGATACGCAGTATTTT
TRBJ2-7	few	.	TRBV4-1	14	CASSQVVPGREQYF	TGCGCCAGCAGCCAAGTAGTCCCCGGACGGGAGCAGTACTTC
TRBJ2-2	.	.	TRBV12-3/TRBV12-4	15	CASSLSQGNTGELFF	TGTGCCAGCAGTTTATCACAGGGTAACACCGGGGAGCTGTTTTTT
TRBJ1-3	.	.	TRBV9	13	CASSEKSENTIYF	TGTGCCAGCAGCGAAAAATCTGAAAACACCATATATTTT
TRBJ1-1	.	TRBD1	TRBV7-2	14	CASSYHRGLAEASF	TGTGCCAGCAGCTATCACAGGGGGCTTGCTGAAGCTTCCTTT
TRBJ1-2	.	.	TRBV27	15	CASRSTYGQIYGYTF	TGTGCCAGCCGGAGCACTTACGGACAGATCTATGGCTACACCTTC
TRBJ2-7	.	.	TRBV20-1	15	CGARDQPGLVGEQYF	TGCGGTGCTAGAGACCAACCGGGACTCGTAGGCGAGCAGTACTTC
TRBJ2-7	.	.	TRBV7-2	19	CASSLGGGSVSLRTYEQYF	TGTGCCAGCAGCTTAGGGGGCGGCTCTGTTTCACTCCGAACCTACGAGCAGTACTTC
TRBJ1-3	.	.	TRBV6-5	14	CASRRQSSGNTIYF	TGTGCCAGCAGACGCCAGAGCTCTGGAAACACCATATATTTT
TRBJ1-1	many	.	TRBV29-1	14	CSVDAGFEDTEAFF	TGCAGCGTTGATGCAGGTTTTGAGGACACTGAAGCTTTCTTT
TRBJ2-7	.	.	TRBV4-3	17	CASSQDSQGSSSYEQYF	TGCGCCAGCAGCCAAGATTCGCAGGGGAGCAGCTCCTACGAGCAGTACTTC
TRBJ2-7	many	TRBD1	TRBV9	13	CASSEMTGVEQYF	TGTGCCAGCAGCGAGATGACAGGGGTTGAGCAGTACTTC
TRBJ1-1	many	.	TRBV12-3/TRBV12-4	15	CASSFEGEEWTEAFF	TGTGCCAGCAGTTTTGAGGGGGAAGAATGGACTGAAGCTTTCTTT
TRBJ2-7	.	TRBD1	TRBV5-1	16	CASSSPKQGASYEQYF	TGCGCCAGCAGCTCGCCCAAACAGGGGGCCTCCTACGAGCAGTACTTC
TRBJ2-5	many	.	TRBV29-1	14	CSVTPERGLETQYF	TGCAGCGTCACTCCCGAAAGGGGTTTAGAGACCCAGTACTTC
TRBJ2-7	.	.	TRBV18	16	CASSVTSLTAPYEQYF	TGTGCCAGCTCAGTCACTAGTTTGACGGCCCCCTACGAGCAGTACTTC
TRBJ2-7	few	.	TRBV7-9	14	CASSLATAGYEQYF	TGTGCCAGCAGCTTAGCGACAGCCGGGTACGAGCAGTACTTC
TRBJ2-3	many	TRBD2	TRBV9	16	CASSVEAGGPSDTQYF	TGTGCCAGCAGCGTAGAGGCGGGAGGGCCGTCCGATACGCAGTATTTT
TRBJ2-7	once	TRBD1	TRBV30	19	CAWSSDEPGQGFLPYEQYF	TGTGCCTGGAGTTCCGACGAACCGGGACAGGGTTTTCTCCCCTACGAGCAGTACTTC
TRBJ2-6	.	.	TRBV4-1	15	CASSQTVSGANVLTF	TGCGCCAGCAGCCAAACAGTCTCTGGGGCCAACGTCCTGACTTTC
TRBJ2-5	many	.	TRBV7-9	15	CASSSTQGYQETQYF	TGTGCCAGCAGCTCGACACAGGGCTACCAAGAGACCCAGTACTTC